This TCR beta chain was obtained from a study of blood T cell repertoires in COVID-19 (dated by TCRdb to the early 2020s). For the study in its entirety: The collaborator samples originated in the United States, Italy and Spain and spanned the acute and convalescent phases of COVID-19. The repertoires were released in a freely available public database intended as a resource for research on the immune response to SARS-CoV-2. The prospective study material was composed of cDNA or gDNA derived from T cells, B-cell-depleted T cells, or PBMCs. Subjects who had been exposed to COVID-19, were actively infected with it, or had recovered from it provided the deeply sampled blood TCRbeta repertoires that made up the dataset. Samples came from the ongoing ImmuneRACE study (first 160 participants) plus 1,254 subjects from 6 global collaborators. Where HLA class I and class II types were available, the types were taken from metadata supplied by the sample provider, not from assay-based typing. The sample metadata nearly always contained a de-identified subject ID, COVID-19 status, age in years and sex. General study outcomes and caveats: How much clinical and demographic metadata was included differed by source and by participant, and the metadata was provided uncurated.

To note about this clone: Its binding antigen is unknown. Base qualities are not at hand, and no much larger clone is one base apart.

Whole blood was collected in K2EDTA tubes by collaborating institutions according to the institutions' own protocols. For TCRbeta analysis, collaborators shipped samples in one of three forms: frozen whole blood, isolated PBMCs, or DNA extracted from either of those sample types. TCRbeta CDR3 regions were amplified from genomic DNA by means of the immunoSEQ Assay, a bias-controlled multiplex PCR. The published analysis was carried out like this. Nucleated cell counts per sample were estimated from amplification of reference gene primers within the assay. To quantify the absolute abundance of each unique TCRbeta CDR3 rearrangement, sequence reads were collapsed and filtered. For each sample, productive Simpson clonality was calculated by taking the square root of Simpson's diversity index across productive rearrangements. TCRdb's version of the immuneACCESS table is confined to in-frame rearrangements and falls short of the full clone set. An unresolved V gene accounts for under half of the shortfall where checked; the remainder is of unknown origin. The DNA gave D and trimming, while V, J and clone size come from that table. Within this sample are more than 85,000 clones, with over 80% of them counted one time only. The ten largest clones take up over 15% of the sample.

CDR1 and CDR2 were assigned from the germline V gene as SGHDT and YYEEEE. Relative to germline, V is missing 4 bases and J is missing 5 bases, with 7 bases of the junction outside any gene match. The CDR3, from cysteine to phenylalanine, totals 14 residues. Only CDR3 DNA is held: 42 bases, read in frame from base 1. Sequencing used peripheral blood. The chain employs TRBV5-6 and TRBJ1-1, with 8 central nucleotides matching TRBD1. This sequence originates from a woman aged 60-70 years with acute or convalescent COVID-19. The nucleotide sequence reads TGTGCCAGCAGCCCGGGACAGGAGGCGACTGAAGCTTTCTTT. This is translated as CASSPGQEATEAFF.